This T cell receptor beta chain was observed in a study of low-dose radiotherapy and immunotherapy resistance in tumors. Study-wide background: In Cohort 2, 1 Gy per fraction was delivered every two weeks, for a total of 13 Gy over 26 weeks.

Time point of the sample: before trial treatment. Advanced solid tumors lacking tumor-infiltrating lymphocytes were present in eligible patients. With 0 bases clipped from V and 10 bases from J, the junction kept 10 bases outside the gene matches. There are 17 residues in the CDR3. Germline CDR1 is MNHEY and CDR2 is SVGEGT. Alpha- and beta-chain coverage of first-strand cDNA came from TRAV- and TRBV-specific primers. A constant-region primer paired with the V-primer adapter amplified TCRs over approximately 18 PCR cycles. It was by in vitro transcription that isolated mRNA was amplified. Each CDR3 protein gets one entry after TCRdb re-called the reads with MiXCR. Counted here are over 70,000 distinct CDR3 sequences, roughly 31% occurring once; the ten biggest clones make up roughly 11%. In its sample, this clonotype was seen many times.

V gene TRBV6-2 or TRBV6-3 combines with J gene TRBJ1-6; 9 positions agree with TRBD1. The sequencing used PBMCs, collected before treatment. This TCR derives from a female donor with ovarian cancer. In DNA form, the CDR3 reads TGTGCCAGCAGTTACTCGATTACAGGGGGCATCGGGTCACCCCTCCACTTT. This sequence encodes CASSYSITGGIGSPLHF.